What follows are 13 T cell receptor beta chains derived from one specimen sequenced in a study of prognosis after radiotherapy for stage I lung cancer. Genomic DNA was subjected to two-round multiplex PCR for amplification of TCR beta CDR3. First-round PCR, the initial amplification, used primers specific to each TRBV and TRBJ gene. MiXCR, run by TCRdb on the multiplex PCR reads, gives a single entry per CDR3 protein. The repertoire holds 25,000 to 35,000 distinct CDR3 sequences, with under 60% as singletons. The sample was PBMCs, taken before or after stereotactic body radiation therapy (not recorded which). Receptor source: a donor over 45 with non-small cell lung cancer.

Notes on this clonotype: A far larger clone is a single base away, which makes a read error likely. The J gene is TRBJ2-2, the V gene TRBV6-9, with D perhaps being TRBD1 or TRBD2 (5 bases each). CDR3 length: 15 residues. Germline V gene sequence: CDR1 MNHGY, CDR2 SVAAGI. V shed 2 bases and J shed 6 bases, with 13 bases lying between them. CDR3 sequence reads: CASSYPMGRAGELFF. As DNA, the CDR3 is TGTGCCAGCAGTTATCCCATGGGGCGGGCCGGGGAGCTGTTTTTT.

This clonotype was detected ten times or more. The V and J genes are TRBV3-1 and TRBJ2-7; D is undetermined. Germline V gene lookup returns CDR1 LGHDT and CDR2 YNNKEL (reference sequence). Trimming took 6 bases from V and 3 from J, leaving 18 bases between them. The CDR3 runs to 15 residues. The CDR3 loop reads CASRPGRAQVYEQYF. The DNA of the CDR3 is TGTGCCAGCAGGCCGGGTAGGGCCCAAGTCTACGAGCAGTACTTC.

This clonotype appeared many times. The genes are TRBV6-5 and TRBJ1-6; TRBD1 is a possible D gene (6 bases). CDR1 and CDR2 from the germline V gene are MNHEY and SVGAGI. Trimming removed 3 bases at V and 8 bases at J, with 17 bases between. This CDR3 has 16 residues. The CDR3 sequence is CASSYTTATGHSPLHF. The CDR3 nucleotides are TGTGCCAGCAGTTATACCACCGCGACAGGCCATTCACCCCTCCACTTT.

A note on this clonotype: This likely comes from a read error, as the CDR3 has no conserved phenylalanine or tryptophan at its end. The chain is built from TRBV12-3 or TRBV12-4 and TRBJ2-2; possible D gene TRBD1, 6 bases. The CDR3 covers 13 residues. CDR3 sequence reads: CASSLRDTVELFS. CDR3 nucleotide sequence: TGTGCCAGCAGTTTACGGGACACCGTGGAGCTGTTTTCT.

The sample holds many counts of this clonotype. The chain has TRBV12-3 or TRBV12-4 and TRBJ1-1; D remains unclear. CDR3 length: 15 amino acids. V shed 3 bases and J shed 5 bases, with 16 bases lying between them. The DNA of the CDR3 is TGTGCCAGCAGTTTCTGGCGCCCACTTGGGACTGAAGCTTTCTTT. The encoded protein is CASSFWRPLGTEAFF.

A note on this clonotype: The junction shows a germline mismatch at one end, possibly a read error. The CDR3, as DNA: TGCAGTGGTTTACCTCGGGACAGGGTTCCGCACGATCAGTACTTC. Its protein product is CSGLPRDRVPHDQYF. The rearrangement links TRBV20-1 to TRBJ2-7, with 9 bases fitting TRBD1. Germline lookup yields CDR1 DFQATT and CDR2 SNEGSKA (reference sequence). The CDR3 extends over 15 amino acids.

This clonotype showed up many times. The V call is TRBV6-2 or TRBV6-3, the J call TRBJ2-3; D may correspond to TRBD1 or TRBD2 (5 bases each). The CDR3 length is 17 residues. Germline-derived CDR1 and CDR2 are MNHEY and SVGEGT. V lost 0 bases to trimming and J lost 2 bases, with 15 bases between them. The CDR3 loop reads CASSYSKVGRVTDTQYF. CDR3 coding DNA: TGTGCCAGCAGTTACTCGAAGGTGGGACGGGTCACAGATACGCAGTATTTT.

V gene TRBV19 combines with J gene TRBJ1-3, with 8 bases that match TRBD1. The CDR3 sequence is 15 residues long. The germline gives CDR1 LNHDA, CDR2 SQIVND (reference sequence). V lost 10 bases, J lost 2 bases, and 10 bases stayed unmatched. For the CDR3, the DNA is TGTGCCATTATCCCCCTGACAGGGGCTGGAAACACCATATATTTT. This encodes CAIIPLTGAGNTIYF.

V gene TRBV7-9 combines with J gene TRBJ2-2; 9 bases map to TRBD2. Trimming cost V 7 bases and J 4 bases; bases outside gene matches: 10. Germline V gives CDR1 SEHNR, CDR2 FQNEAQ (reference sequence). CDR3 length: 16 residues. Written as DNA, the CDR3 is TGTGCCAGCACCCTTAGCGGGAGATCTAGCACCGGGGAGCTGTTTTTT. Translating gives CASTLSGRSSTGELFF. The whole variable domain, filled in from reference TRBV7-9 and TRBJ2-2, reads DTGVSQNPRHKITKRGQNVTFRCDPISEHNRLYWYRQTLGQGPEFLTYFQNEAQLEKSRLLSDRFSAERPKGSFSTLEIQRTEQGDSAMYLCASTLSGRSSTGELFFGEGSRLTVL.

The chain employs TRBV6-2 or TRBV6-3 and TRBJ2-1; 8 bases line up with TRBD2. J was trimmed by 6 bases and V by 5 bases; bases with no gene match: 6. The CDR3 covers 14 residues. Looked up from germline, CDR1 is MNHEY and CDR2 is SVGEGT. CDR3 loop: CASSVSGIVNEQFF. The CDR3 DNA sequence: TGTGCCAGCAGTGTTAGCGGGATTGTCAATGAGCAGTTCTTC.

This clonotype is categorized as medium-sized. The rearrangement joins TRBV5-1 to TRBJ2-2; 7 nucleotides agree with TRBD2. J lost 6 bases, V lost 1 base, and 12 bases had no gene match. Germline V gene data show CDR1 as SGHRS and CDR2 as YFSETQ. The CDR3 contains 17 residues. CDR3 protein: CASSLLGLKARAGELFF. CDR3 nucleotides: TGCGCCAGCAGCTTGTTGGGACTAAAGGCCAGGGCCGGGGAGCTGTTTTTT.

As to this clonotype: No conserved phenylalanine or tryptophan is present at the end of the CDR3, so a read error is the likely explanation. CDR3 sequence reads: CASSERSGNHPQHL. The CDR3 DNA follows: TGTGCCAGCAGCGAGAGGTCTGGGAATCATCCCCAGCATTTA. This sequence joins TRBV9 and TRBJ1-5; D call uncertain. Germline values: CDR1 SGDLS, CDR2 YYNGEE. The CDR3 runs 14 residues.

This clonotype was seen many times. The rearrangement uses TRBV5-1 and TRBJ2-7; 8 nucleotides line up with TRBD2. The CDR3 has 16 residues. The V and J ends lost 2 bases and 3 bases, in that order; junction bases with no gene match: 10. Per the germline V gene, CDR1 is SGHRS and CDR2 is YFSETQ. The CDR3, as DNA: TGCGCCAGCAGCTTCGGGTCGGTCCTAGCGGGCTACGAGCAGTACTTC. This encodes CASSFGSVLAGYEQYF.